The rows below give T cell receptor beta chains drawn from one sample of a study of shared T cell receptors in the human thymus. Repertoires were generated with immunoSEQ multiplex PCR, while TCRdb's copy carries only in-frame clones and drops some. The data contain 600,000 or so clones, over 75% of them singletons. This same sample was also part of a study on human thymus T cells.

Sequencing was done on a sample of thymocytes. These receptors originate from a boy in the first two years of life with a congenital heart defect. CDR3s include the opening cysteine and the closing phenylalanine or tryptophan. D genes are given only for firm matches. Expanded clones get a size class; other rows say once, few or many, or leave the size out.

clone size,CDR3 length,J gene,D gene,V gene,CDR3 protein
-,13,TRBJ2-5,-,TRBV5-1,CASRREIQETQYF
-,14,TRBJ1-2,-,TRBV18,CASSPMADSYGYTF
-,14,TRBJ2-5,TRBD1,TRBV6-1,CASRVRQGEETQYF
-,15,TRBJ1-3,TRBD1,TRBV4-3,CASSPGTGYGNTIYF
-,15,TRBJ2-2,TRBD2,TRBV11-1,CASSPGLASSGELFF
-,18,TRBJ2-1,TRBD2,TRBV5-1,CASSLAGTNIKLYNEQFF
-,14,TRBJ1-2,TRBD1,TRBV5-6,CASSFNDRAGGYTF
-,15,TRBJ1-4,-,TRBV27,CASSGSGPPNEKLFF
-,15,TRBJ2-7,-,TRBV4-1,CASSYQGGSSYEQYF
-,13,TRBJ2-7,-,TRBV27,CASSLSLTYEQYF
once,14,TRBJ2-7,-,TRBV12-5,CASGLGSETYEQYF
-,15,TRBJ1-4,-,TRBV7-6,CASSLGTATNEKLFF
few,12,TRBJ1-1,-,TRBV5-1,CASSPLGLGAFF
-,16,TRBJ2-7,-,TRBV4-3,CASSPLRGTSSYEQYF
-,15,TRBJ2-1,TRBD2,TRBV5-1,CASSFGGGAFNEQFF
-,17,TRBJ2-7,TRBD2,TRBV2,CASRPTSGRLFSYEQYF
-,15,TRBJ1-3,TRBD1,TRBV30,CAWSVQRTGRNTIYF
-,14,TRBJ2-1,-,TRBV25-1,CASSEYKADNEQFF
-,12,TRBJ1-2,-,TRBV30,CAWSDRRDGYTF